This T cell receptor (beta chain) appears in the sequencing data of a study of T cell responses to AZD1222 COVID-19 vaccine. The study's findings and limits: Donors, mostly white British, included more females; clonal diversity was possibly underestimated.

The trim removed 0 bases at V and 3 bases at J, leaving 4 bases unmatched. CDR3 length equals 16 residues. Germline loops: CDR1 SGHTA, CDR2 FQGNSA. The method was immunoSEQ multiplex PCR; TCRdb's version includes in-frame clones alone and lacks a portion of them. Of some 180,000 clones listed, 85% to 95% were seen once; the top ten hold about 1%. As for this clone: Its antigen is undetermined.

The source was peripheral blood, collected 28 days after the second dose of the MenACWY control vaccine. This sequence originates from an adult who received the MenACWY meningococcal vaccine as a control. The rearrangement joins TRBV7-2 to TRBJ2-4; 8 positions match TRBD2. CDR3 amino acids: CASSLAGGGIKNIQYF. As DNA, the CDR3 is TGTGCCAGCAGCTTAGCGGGCGGGGGGATCAAAAACATTCAGTACTTC. Looking up the rest from reference TRBV7-2 and TRBJ2-4 gives the full variable domain: GAGVSQSPSNKVTEKGKDVELRCDPISGHTALYWYRQSLGQGLEFLIYFQGNSAPDKSGLPSDRFSAERTGGSVSTLTIQRTQQEDSAVYLCASSLAGGGIKNIQYFGAGTRLSVL.